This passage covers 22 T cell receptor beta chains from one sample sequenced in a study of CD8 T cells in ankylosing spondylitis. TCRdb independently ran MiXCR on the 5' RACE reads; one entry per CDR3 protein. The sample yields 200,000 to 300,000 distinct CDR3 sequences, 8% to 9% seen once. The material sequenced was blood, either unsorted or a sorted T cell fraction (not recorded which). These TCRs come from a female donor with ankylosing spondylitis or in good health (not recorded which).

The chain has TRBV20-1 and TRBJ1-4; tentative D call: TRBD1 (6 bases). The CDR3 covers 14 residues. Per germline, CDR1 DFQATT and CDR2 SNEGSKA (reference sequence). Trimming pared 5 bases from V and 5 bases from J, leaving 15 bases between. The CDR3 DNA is TGCAGTGCTTTCGTAGGGGGGGGAAATGAAAAACTGTTTTTT. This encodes CSAFVGGGNEKLFF.

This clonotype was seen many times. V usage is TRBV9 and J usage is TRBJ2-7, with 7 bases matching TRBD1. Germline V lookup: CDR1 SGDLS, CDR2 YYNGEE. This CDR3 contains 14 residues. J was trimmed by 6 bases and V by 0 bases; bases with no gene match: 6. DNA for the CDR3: TGTGCCAGCAGCGTAGGGGCAGGGGGTTTCGAGCAGTACTTC. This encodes CASSVGAGGFEQYF.

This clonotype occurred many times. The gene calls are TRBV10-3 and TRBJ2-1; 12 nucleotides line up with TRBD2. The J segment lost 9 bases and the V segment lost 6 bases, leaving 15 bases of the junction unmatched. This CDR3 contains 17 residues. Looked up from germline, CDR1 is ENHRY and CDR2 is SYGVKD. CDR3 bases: TGTGCCATCAGCCAACCTTCTAGCGGGAGGGCCCGGGGTGAGCAGTTCTTC. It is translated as CAISQPSSGRARGEQFF.

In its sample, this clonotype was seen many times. The CDR3 here is CASSLSGLERLGQYF. CDR3 nucleotide sequence: TGTGCCAGCAGCTTATCAGGACTAGAGCGATTAGGGCAGTACTTC. The rearrangement uses TRBV7-8 and TRBJ2-7; 7 bases are shared with TRBD2. Germline V CDR1 and CDR2: SGHVS, FQNEAQ. This CDR3 contains 15 residues. With V trimmed by 2 bases and J by 9 bases, 13 bases remained unmatched.

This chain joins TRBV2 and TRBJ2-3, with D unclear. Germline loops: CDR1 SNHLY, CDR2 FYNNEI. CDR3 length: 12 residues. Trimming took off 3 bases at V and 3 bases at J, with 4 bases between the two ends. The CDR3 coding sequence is TGTGCCAGCAGTGAGATTACAGATACGCAGTATTTT. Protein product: CASSEITDTQYF.

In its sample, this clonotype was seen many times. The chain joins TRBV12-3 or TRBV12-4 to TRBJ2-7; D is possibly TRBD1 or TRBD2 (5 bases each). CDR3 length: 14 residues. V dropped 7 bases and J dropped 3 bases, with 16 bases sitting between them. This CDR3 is CASTLGLANYEQYF. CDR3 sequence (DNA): TGTGCCAGCACCCTGGGGCTAGCAAACTACGAGCAGTACTTC.

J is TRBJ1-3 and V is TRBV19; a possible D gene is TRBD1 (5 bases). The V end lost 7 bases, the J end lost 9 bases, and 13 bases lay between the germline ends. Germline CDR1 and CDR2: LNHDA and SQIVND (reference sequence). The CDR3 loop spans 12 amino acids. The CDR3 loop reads CASTPNGGTIYF. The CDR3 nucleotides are TGTGCCAGTACCCCAAATGGGGGCACCATATATTTT.

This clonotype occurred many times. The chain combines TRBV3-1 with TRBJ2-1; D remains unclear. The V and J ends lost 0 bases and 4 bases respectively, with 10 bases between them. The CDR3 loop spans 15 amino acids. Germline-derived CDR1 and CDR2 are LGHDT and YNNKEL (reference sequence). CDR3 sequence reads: CASSQDRAEYNEQFF. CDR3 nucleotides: TGTGCCAGCAGCCAAGATAGGGCAGAATACAATGAGCAGTTCTTC.

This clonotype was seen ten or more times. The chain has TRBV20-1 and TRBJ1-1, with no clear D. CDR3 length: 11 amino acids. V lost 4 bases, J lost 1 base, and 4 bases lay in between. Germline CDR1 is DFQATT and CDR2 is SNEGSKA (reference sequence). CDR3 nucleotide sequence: TGCAGTGCTACCAAGAACACTGAAGCTTTCTTT. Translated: CSATKNTEAFF.

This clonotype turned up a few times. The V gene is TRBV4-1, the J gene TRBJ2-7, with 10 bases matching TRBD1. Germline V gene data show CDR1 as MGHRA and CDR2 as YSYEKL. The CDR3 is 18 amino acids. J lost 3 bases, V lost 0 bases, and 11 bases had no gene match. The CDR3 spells CASSQDSGGQGGNYEQYF. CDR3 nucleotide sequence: TGCGCCAGCAGCCAAGATAGCGGCGGACAGGGGGGGAACTACGAGCAGTACTTC.

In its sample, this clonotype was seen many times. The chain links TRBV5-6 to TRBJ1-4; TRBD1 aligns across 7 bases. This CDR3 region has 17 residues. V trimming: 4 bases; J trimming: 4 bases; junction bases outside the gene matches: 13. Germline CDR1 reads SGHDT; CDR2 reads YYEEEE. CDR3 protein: CASSPTLYRGGNEKLFF. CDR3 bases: TGTGCCAGCAGCCCAACCCTATACAGGGGAGGTAATGAAAAACTGTTTTTT.

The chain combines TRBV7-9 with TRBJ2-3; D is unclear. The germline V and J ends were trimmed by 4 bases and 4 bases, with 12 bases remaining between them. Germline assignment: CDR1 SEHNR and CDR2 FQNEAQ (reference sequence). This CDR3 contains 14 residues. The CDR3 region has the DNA TGTGCCAGCAGCTCCTCCCAGGCCGCAGATACGCAGTATTTT. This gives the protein CASSSSQAADTQYF.

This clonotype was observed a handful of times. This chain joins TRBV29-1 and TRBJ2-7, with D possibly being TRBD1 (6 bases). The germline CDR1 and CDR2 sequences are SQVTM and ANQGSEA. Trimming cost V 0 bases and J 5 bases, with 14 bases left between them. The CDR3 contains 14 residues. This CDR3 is CSVEDQGGGDEQYF. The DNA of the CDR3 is TGCAGCGTTGAAGACCAGGGTGGGGGCGACGAGCAGTACTTC.

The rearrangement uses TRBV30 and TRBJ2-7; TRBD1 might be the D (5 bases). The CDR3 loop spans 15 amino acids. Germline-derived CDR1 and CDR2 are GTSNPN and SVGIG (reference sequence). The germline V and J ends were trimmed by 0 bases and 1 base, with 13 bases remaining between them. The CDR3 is CAWSVPLAGSYEQYF. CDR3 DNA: TGTGCCTGGAGTGTACCTCTGGCAGGGTCCTACGAGCAGTACTTC.

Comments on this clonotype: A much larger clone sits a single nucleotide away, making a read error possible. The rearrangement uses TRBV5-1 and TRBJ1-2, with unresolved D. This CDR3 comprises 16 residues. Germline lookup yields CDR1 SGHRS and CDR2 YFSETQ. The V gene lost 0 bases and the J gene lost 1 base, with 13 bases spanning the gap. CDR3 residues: CASSLEIEGLNYGYTF. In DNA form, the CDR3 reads TGCGCCAGCAGCTTGGAGATAGAGGGCCTTAACTATGGCTACACCTTC.

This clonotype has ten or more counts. The CDR3 loop reads CATSRPQYSGANVLTF. The CDR3 nucleotides are TGTGCCACCAGCAGGCCCCAGTACTCTGGGGCCAACGTCCTGACTTTC. The chain couples TRBV15 to TRBJ2-6; no firm D call. The CDR3 has 16 residues. CDR1 and CDR2 from the germline V gene are LNHNV and YYDKDF (reference sequence). Between the trimmed V and J ends, which lost 3 bases and 0 bases, there was a span of 9 bases. Together with reference TRBV15 and TRBJ2-6, the CDR3 gives the full variable domain: DAMVIQNPRYQVTQFGKPVTLSCSQTLNHNVMYWYQQKSSQAPKLLFHYYDKDFNNEADTPDNFQSRRPNTSFCFLDIRSPGLGDTAMYLCATSRPQYSGANVLTFGAGSRLTVL.

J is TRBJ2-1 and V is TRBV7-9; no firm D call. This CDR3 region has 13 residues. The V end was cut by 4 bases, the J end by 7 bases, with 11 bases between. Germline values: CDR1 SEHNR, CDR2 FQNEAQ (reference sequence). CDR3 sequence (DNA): TGTGCCAGCAGCTGGGTCCGGGTGAATGAGCAGTTCTTC. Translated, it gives CASSWVRVNEQFF.

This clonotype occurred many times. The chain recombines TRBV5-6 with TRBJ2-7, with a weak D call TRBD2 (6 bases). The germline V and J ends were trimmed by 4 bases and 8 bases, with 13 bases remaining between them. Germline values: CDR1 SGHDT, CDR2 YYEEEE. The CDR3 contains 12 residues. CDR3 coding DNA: TGTGCCAGCAGCCCCGGAGGGCTCAAGCAGTACTTC. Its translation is CASSPGGLKQYF.

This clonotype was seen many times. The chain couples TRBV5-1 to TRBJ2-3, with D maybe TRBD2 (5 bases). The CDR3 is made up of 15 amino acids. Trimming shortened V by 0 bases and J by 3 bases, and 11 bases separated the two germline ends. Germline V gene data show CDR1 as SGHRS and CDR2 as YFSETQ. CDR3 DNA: TGCGCCAGCAGCTTGGATGAGGGAGTGACAGATACGCAGTATTTT. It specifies CASSLDEGVTDTQYF.

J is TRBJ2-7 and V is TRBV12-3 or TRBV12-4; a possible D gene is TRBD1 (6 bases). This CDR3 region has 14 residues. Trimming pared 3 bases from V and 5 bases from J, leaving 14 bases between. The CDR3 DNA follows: TGTGCCAGCAGTTTGGGCAGGGGAATTAACGAGCAGTACTTC. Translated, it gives CASSLGRGINEQYF.

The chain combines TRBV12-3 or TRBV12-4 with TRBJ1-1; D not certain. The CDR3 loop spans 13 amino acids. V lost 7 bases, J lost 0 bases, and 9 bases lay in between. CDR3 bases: TGTGCCAGCACCCGGAGGCTGAACACTGAAGCTTTCTTT. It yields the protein CASTRRLNTEAFF.

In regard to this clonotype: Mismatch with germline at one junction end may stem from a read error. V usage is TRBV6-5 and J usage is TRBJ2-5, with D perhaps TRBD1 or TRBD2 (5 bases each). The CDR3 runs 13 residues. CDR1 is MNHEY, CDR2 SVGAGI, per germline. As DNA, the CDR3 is TGTGCCAGCAGTGACTCGGGACGAGAGACCCAGTACTTC. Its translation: CASSDSGRETQYF.